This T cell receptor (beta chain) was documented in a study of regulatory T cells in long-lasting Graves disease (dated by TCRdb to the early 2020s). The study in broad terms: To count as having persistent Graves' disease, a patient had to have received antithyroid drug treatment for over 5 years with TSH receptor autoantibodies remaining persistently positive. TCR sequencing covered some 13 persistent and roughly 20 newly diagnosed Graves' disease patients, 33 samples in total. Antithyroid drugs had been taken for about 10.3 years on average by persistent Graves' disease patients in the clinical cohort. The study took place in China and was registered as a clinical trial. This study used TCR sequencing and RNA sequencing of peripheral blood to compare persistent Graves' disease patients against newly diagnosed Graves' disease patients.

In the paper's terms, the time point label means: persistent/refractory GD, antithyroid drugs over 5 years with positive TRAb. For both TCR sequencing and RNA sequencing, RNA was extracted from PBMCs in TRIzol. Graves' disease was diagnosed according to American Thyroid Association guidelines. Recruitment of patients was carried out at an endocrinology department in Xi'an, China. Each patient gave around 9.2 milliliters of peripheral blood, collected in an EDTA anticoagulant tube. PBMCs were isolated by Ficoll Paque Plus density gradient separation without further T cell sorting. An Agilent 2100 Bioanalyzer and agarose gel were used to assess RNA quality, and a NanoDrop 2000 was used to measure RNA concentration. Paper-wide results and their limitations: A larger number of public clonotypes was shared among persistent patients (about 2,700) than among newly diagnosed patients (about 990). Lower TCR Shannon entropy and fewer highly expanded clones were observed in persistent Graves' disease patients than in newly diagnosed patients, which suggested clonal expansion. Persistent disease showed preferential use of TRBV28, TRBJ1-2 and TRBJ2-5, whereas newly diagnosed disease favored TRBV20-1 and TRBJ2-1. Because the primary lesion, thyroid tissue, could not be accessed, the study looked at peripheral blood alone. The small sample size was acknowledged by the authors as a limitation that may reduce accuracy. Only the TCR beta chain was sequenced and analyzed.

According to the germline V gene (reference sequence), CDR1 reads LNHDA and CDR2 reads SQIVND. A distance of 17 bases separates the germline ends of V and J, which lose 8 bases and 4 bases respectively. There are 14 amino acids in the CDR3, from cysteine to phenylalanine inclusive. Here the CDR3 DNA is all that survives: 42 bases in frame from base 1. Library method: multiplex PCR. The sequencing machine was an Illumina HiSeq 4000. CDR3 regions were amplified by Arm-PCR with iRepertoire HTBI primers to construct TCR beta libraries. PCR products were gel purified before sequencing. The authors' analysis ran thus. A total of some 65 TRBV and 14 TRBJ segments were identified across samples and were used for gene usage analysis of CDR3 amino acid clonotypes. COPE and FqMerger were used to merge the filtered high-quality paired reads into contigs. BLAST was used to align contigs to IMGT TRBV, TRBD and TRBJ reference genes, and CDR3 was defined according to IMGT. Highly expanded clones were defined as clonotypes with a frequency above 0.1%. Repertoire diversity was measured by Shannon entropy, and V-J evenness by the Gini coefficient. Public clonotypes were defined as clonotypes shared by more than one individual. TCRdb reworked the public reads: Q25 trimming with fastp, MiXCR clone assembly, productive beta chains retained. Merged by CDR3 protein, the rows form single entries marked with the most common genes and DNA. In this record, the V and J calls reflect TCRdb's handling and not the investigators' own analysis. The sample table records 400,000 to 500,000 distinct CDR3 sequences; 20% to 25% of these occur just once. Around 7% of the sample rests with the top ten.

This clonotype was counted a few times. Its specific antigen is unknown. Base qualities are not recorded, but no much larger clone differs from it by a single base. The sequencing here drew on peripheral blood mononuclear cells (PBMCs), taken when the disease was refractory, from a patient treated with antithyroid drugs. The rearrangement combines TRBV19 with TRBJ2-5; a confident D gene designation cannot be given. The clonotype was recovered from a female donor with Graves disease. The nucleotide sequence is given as TGTGCCAGTGGTGCTTGGGGTCGAAGAGAGACCCAGTACTTC. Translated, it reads CASGAWGRRETQYF.